These 32 T cell receptor beta chains originate from one sample sequenced in a study of T cells in localized non-small cell lung cancer (dated by TCRdb to between 2020 and 2021). Libraries came from the immunoSEQ multiplex PCR assay. In TCRdb, the immuneACCESS table is reduced to in-frame sequences with V and J assigned. These tables do not hold every clone; where another copy was compared, an unresolved V gene accounts for under half, and the others remain unexplained. A total of 70,000 to 90,000 clones appear in this sample, more than 70% of them only once. Jointly, the top ten make up approximately 9.7% of the sample. The specimen comprised peripheral blood, sampled before any cancer treatment. These receptors all come from a female donor older than 55 with stage I lung adenocarcinoma.

The rearrangement joins TRBV4-2 to TRBJ2-1, with 7 bases aligning to TRBD2. CDR3 length: 16 residues. V shed 2 bases, J shed 8 bases, and the junction held 12 bases outside the gene matches. Germline-derived CDR1 and CDR2 are LGHNA and YNFKEQ. CDR3 sequence (DNA): TGTGCCAGCAGCCAACAAACCGGGACTATCCTCCATGAGCAGTTCTTC. Translated: CASSQQTGTILHEQFF.

The chain is built from TRBV5-3 and TRBJ1-1; possible D gene TRBD1, 5 bases. TRBV5-3 is marked as an open reading frame, function uncertain. The CDR3 length is 17 residues. V was clipped by 4 bases and J by 4 bases, with 23 bases between them. In DNA, the CDR3 is TGTGCCAGAAGCCACAGGTGCGCTCGAACCTCGAGCACTGAAGCTTTCTTT. Its translation is CARSHRCARTSSTEAFF.

V and J are TRBV6-5 and TRBJ2-7; 9 bases agree with TRBD2. V lost 5 bases, J lost 7 bases, and 9 bases stayed unmatched. The length of the CDR3 is 14 residues. The germline V gene has CDR1 MNHEY and CDR2 SVGAGI. The CDR3 bases are TGTGCCAGCAGTCCGCGCGGGGGGGTGAGAGAGCAGTACTTC. Residues: CASSPRGGVREQYF.

In its sample, this clone was seen once. This chain joins TRBV15 and TRBJ1-5, with D perhaps TRBD1 (5 bases). This CDR3 has 14 residues. The germline CDR1 and CDR2 sequences are LNHNV and YYDKDF (reference sequence). V shed 1 base and J shed 3 bases, with 7 bases lying between them. DNA for the CDR3: TGTGCCACCAGCAGAGCAGGGAACAATCAGCCCCAGCATTTT. The encoded protein is CATSRAGNNQPQHF.

Only a few counts were recorded for this clone. The genes are TRBV9 and TRBJ1-1; the D gene is possibly TRBD1 (6 bases). Trimming pared 10 bases from V and 3 bases from J, leaving 16 bases between. The CDR3 consists of 13 residues. CDR1 is SGDLS and CDR2 is YYNGEE in the germline V gene. The CDR3 DNA reads TGTGCCTCGACGGAGGGACAATACACTGAAGCTTTCTTT. Protein product: CASTEGQYTEAFF. Full variable domain (outside the CDR3, taken from reference TRBV9 and TRBJ1-1): DSGVTQTPKHLITATGQRVTLRCSPRSGDLSVYWYQQSLDQGLQFLIQYYNGEERAKGNILERFSAQQFPDLHSELNLSSLELGDSALYFCASTEGQYTEAFFGQGTRLTVV.

The chain recombines TRBV7-9 with TRBJ2-7; D is possibly TRBD2 (6 bases). The CDR3 runs to 15 residues. Trimming pared 5 bases from V and 3 bases from J, leaving 17 bases between. Germline V gene data show CDR1 as SEHNR and CDR2 as FQNEAQ (reference sequence). The CDR3 spells CASSPRETLNYEQYF. The CDR3 nucleotides read TGTGCCAGCAGCCCTCGGGAGACACTGAACTACGAGCAGTACTTC.

This chain links TRBV9 with TRBJ1-1, with D perhaps matching TRBD1 (5 bases). The germline gives CDR1 SGDLS, CDR2 YYNGEE. V gave up 4 bases and J gave up 2 bases, with 15 bases separating them. CDR3 size: 15 residues. CDR3 sequence: CASSFGGEPNTEAFF. CDR3 coding DNA: TGTGCCAGCAGCTTCGGAGGGGAGCCAAACACTGAAGCTTTCTTT.

This clone was seen once. The chain uses TRBV30 and TRBJ2-3; D may be TRBD2 (5 bases). The CDR3 covers 13 residues. The germline V gene encodes CDR1 GTSNPN and CDR2 SVGIG (reference sequence). V was pared by 3 bases and J by 0 bases, with 7 bases between. CDR3 region: CAWRLASTDTQYF. For the CDR3, the DNA is TGTGCCTGGAGATTAGCGAGCACAGATACGCAGTATTTT.

The CDR3 protein is CASKNLGDNNQPQHF. The CDR3 bases are TGTGCCAGCAAGAATCTAGGGGATAACAATCAGCCCCAGCATTTT. The chain is built from TRBV5-5 and TRBJ1-5; maybe TRBD1 (5 bases). The V gene lost 6 bases and the J gene lost 3 bases, with 16 bases spanning the gap. Looked up from germline, CDR1 is SGHKS and CDR2 is YYEKEE (reference sequence). The CDR3 is 15 residues long.

This clone showed up just a few times. The gene calls are TRBV6-1 and TRBJ1-2, with TRBD1 matching over 8 bases. CDR3 length: 13 residues. Trimming removed 1 base from V and 12 bases from J; junction bases left unmatched: 7. CDR1 and CDR2 from the germline V gene are MNHNS and SASEGT. The CDR3 sequence is CASSEVGQGVNTF. Written as DNA, the CDR3 is TGTGCCAGCAGTGAAGTTGGACAGGGTGTAAACACCTTC.

The chain uses TRBV9 and TRBJ2-6; D is ambiguous. The CDR3 is 15 amino acids. The V gene lost 2 bases and the J gene lost 0 bases, with 6 bases spanning the gap. Germline values: CDR1 SGDLS, CDR2 YYNGEE. The CDR3 nucleotides are TGTGCCAGCAGCGTGACCTCCTCTGGGGCCAACGTCCTGACTTTC. This codes for CASSVTSSGANVLTF.

The J gene is TRBJ2-7, the V gene TRBV5-8, with D unclear. The CDR3 is made up of 15 amino acids. The V end lost 2 bases, the J end lost 0 bases, and 12 bases lay between the germline ends. Germline V gene data show CDR1 as SGHTS and CDR2 as YDEGEE. The chain's CDR3 is CASSLGVTPSYEQYF. CDR3 nucleotides: TGTGCCAGCAGCTTAGGCGTGACACCCTCCTACGAGCAGTACTTC.

This chain joins TRBV19 and TRBJ1-1, with a weak D call TRBD1 (5 bases). V was cut by 6 bases and J by 1 base, with 12 bases left in between. The CDR3 length is 14 residues. In germline, CDR1 is LNHDA, CDR2 SQIVND (reference sequence). The CDR3 DNA reads as TGTGCCAGTAGATCGACCGACAGGAACACTGAAGCTTTCTTT. It codes for CASRSTDRNTEAFF.

The chain recombines TRBV6-1 with TRBJ2-7; 11 bases line up with TRBD1. There are 16 residues in the CDR3. Germline V gives CDR1 MNHNS, CDR2 SASEGT. The junction had 9 bases not matched to a gene; V was cut back by 4 bases and J by 4 bases. The CDR3 DNA sequence: TGTGCCAGCAGTGCCGGACAGGGGGCGCCTTATTACGAGCAGTACTTC. It yields the protein CASSAGQGAPYYEQYF.

V is TRBV6-1 and J is TRBJ1-2; tentatively, D is TRBD1 (5 bases). The CDR3 spans 13 residues. CDR1 is MNHNS and CDR2 is SASEGT in the germline V gene. V was trimmed by 7 bases and J by 4 bases, leaving 13 bases between them. The CDR3 reads CASTWDGGYGYTF. CDR3 nucleotides: TGTGCCAGCACGTGGGACGGGGGCTATGGCTACACCTTC.

V usage is TRBV7-2 and J usage is TRBJ1-3, with TRBD1 as a possible D gene (6 bases). The CDR3 consists of 15 residues. Deletions cut 1 base from V and 2 bases from J, with 9 bases between. Germline-derived CDR1 and CDR2 are SGHTA and FQGNSA. CDR3 nucleotides: TGTGCCAGCAGCTTAGTTCCAGGGGCTGGAAACACCATATATTTT. It yields the protein CASSLVPGAGNTIYF.

This chain joins TRBV10-3 and TRBJ1-3; maybe TRBD1 (6 bases). The CDR3 contains 12 residues. CDR1 and CDR2 from the germline V gene are ENHRY and SYGVKD. Trimming took off 10 bases at V and 6 bases at J, with 13 bases between the two ends. CDR3 region: CATTGFSNTIYF. The CDR3 DNA follows: TGTGCCACGACAGGTTTCTCAAACACCATATATTTT.

The chain is built from TRBV9 and TRBJ2-7; D possibly matches TRBD1 or TRBD2 (6 bases each). The CDR3 runs to 14 residues. The germline V gene encodes CDR1 SGDLS and CDR2 YYNGEE. V was pared by 2 bases and J by 6 bases, with 15 bases between. This chain's CDR3 is CASSVWGTGAEQYF. CDR3 nucleotides: TGTGCCAGCAGCGTGTGGGGTACGGGGGCCGAGCAGTACTTC.

This chain links TRBV7-2 with TRBJ2-7; 10 nucleotides agree with TRBD1. J lost 4 bases, V lost 5 bases, and 8 bases had no gene match. This CDR3 region has 15 residues. Looked up from germline, CDR1 is SGHTA and CDR2 is FQGNSA. The DNA for the CDR3 is TGTGCCAGCAGCGCCCCCGGGACAGGGGCATACGAGCAGTACTTC. Protein product: CASSAPGTGAYEQYF.

The V and J genes are TRBV19 and TRBJ1-5, with 8 bases matching TRBD1. The CDR3 extends over 16 amino acids. CDR1 and CDR2 (germline): LNHDA, SQIVND (reference sequence). J lost 2 bases, V lost 9 bases, and 12 bases had no gene match. CDR3 in amino acids: CASQGQGSIGNQPQHF. In nucleotides, the CDR3 is TGTGCCAGCCAAGGACAGGGCAGTATAGGCAATCAGCCCCAGCATTTT.

The chain joins TRBV7-6 to TRBJ2-7; 9 bases map to TRBD1. The length of the CDR3 is 15 residues. Per the germline V gene, CDR1 is SGHVS and CDR2 is FNYEAQ. V shed 5 bases, J shed 2 bases, and the junction held 7 bases outside the gene matches. The DNA of the CDR3 is TGTGCCAGCAGCCGAGGGACAGGGTCTCCCTACGAGCAGTACTTC. This codes for CASSRGTGSPYEQYF. The full variable domain, with the rest looked up from reference TRBV7-6 and TRBJ2-7, is GAGVSQSPRYKVTKRGQDVALRCDPISGHVSLYWYRQALGQGPEFLTYFNYEAQQDKSGLPNDRFSAERPEGSISTLTIQRTEQRDSAMYRCASSRGTGSPYEQYFGPGTRLTVT.

The chain joins TRBV7-9 to TRBJ1-4; D ambiguous. Per the germline V gene, CDR1 is SEHNR and CDR2 is FQNEAQ (reference sequence). V gave up 4 bases and J gave up 8 bases, with 14 bases separating them. The CDR3 has 14 amino acids. Here the CDR3 DNA reads TGTGCCAGCAGCTCGACACCTTTAGACGAAAAACTGTTTTTT. Translating gives CASSSTPLDEKLFF.

The chain links TRBV19 to TRBJ2-7, with D maybe TRBD1 (7 bases). Per the germline V gene, CDR1 is LNHDA and CDR2 is SQIVND (reference sequence). The CDR3 is 13 residues long. Trimming took off 5 bases at V and 6 bases at J, with 14 bases between the two ends. The CDR3 bases are TGTGCCAGTAGTGGGACTCAGGGGGGCGAGCAGTACTTC. This translates into CASSGTQGGEQYF.

This CDR3 is CAIGGHTGELFF. The DNA of the CDR3 is TGTGCCATCGGGGGGCACACCGGGGAGCTGTTTTTT. The chain has TRBV10-3 and TRBJ2-2; D is perhaps TRBD1 or TRBD2 (6 bases each). The CDR3 extends over 12 amino acids. Germline CDR1 reads ENHRY; CDR2 reads SYGVKD. V was shortened by 8 bases and J by 3 bases, with 7 bases between the two germline ends.

This chain's CDR3 is CASSLSSVAYNEQFF. The CDR3 DNA sequence: TGTGCCAGCAGTTTATCCAGCGTCGCCTACAATGAGCAGTTCTTC. The rearrangement joins TRBV27 to TRBJ2-1; D unclear. V was pared by 0 bases and J by 2 bases, with 8 bases between. The germline gives CDR1 MNHEY, CDR2 SMNVEV (reference sequence). The length of the CDR3 is 15 residues.

The rearrangement links TRBV6-4 to TRBJ1-4; D remains ambiguous. This CDR3 is 15 amino acids long. Germline V CDR1 and CDR2: MRHNA, SNTAGT. V lost 8 bases, J lost 0 bases, and 13 bases lay in between. The CDR3 is CASRWAAATNEKLFF. Written as DNA, the CDR3 is TGTGCCAGCCGTTGGGCGGCCGCAACTAATGAAAAACTGTTTTTT.

The V and J genes are TRBV6-5 and TRBJ2-7; D remains unclear. V was pared by 4 bases and J by 0 bases, with 16 bases between. Germline lookup yields CDR1 MNHEY and CDR2 SVGAGI. CDR3 size: 16 residues. CDR3 DNA sequence: TGTGCCAGCAGTTCCGGGCCAAGGAAGGCCTCCTACGAGCAGTACTTC. Amino acids: CASSSGPRKASYEQYF.

V usage is TRBV5-1 and J usage is TRBJ2-2, with 9 bases lining up with TRBD1. The CDR3 contains 16 residues. V lost 1 base, J lost 4 bases, and 5 bases stayed unmatched. The germline gives CDR1 SGHRS, CDR2 YFSETQ. The CDR3 DNA follows: TGCGCCAGCAGCTTGCCGAGACAGGGGGGCACCGGGGAGCTGTTTTTT. Protein sequence: CASSLPRQGGTGELFF.

This clone appeared a few times. The chain uses TRBV10-3 and TRBJ1-1; D perhaps matches TRBD1 (5 bases). Germline loops: CDR1 ENHRY, CDR2 SYGVKD. Between the trimmed V and J ends, which lost 2 bases and 5 bases, there was a span of 12 bases. The CDR3 loop spans 14 amino acids. CDR3 region: CAISEREGQTEAFF. The DNA for the CDR3 is TGTGCCATCAGTGAGAGGGAGGGGCAGACTGAAGCTTTCTTT.

The chain couples TRBV28 to TRBJ2-5; possibly TRBD1 for D (5 bases). CDR3 length: 14 residues. Germline CDR1 reads MDHEN; CDR2 reads SYDVKM. Trimming left V 7 bases short and J 1 base short, with 13 bases between. CDR3 in DNA: TGTGCCAGCAAAGAAACAGGTCGCCAAGAGACCCAGTACTTC. This translates into CASKETGRQETQYF.

This clone was seen only once. The CDR3 DNA reads as TGTGCCAGCAGCTTCCCGGGACAGGTACGCGAGCAGTTCTTC. It specifies CASSFPGQVREQFF. The chain links TRBV7-2 to TRBJ2-1; 8 positions agree with TRBD1. The CDR3 spans 14 residues. Per germline, CDR1 SGHTA and CDR2 FQGNSA. J gave up 10 bases and V 3 bases, and 8 bases lay outside the gene matches.

The chain carries TRBV6-5 and TRBJ2-7; tentatively, D is TRBD1 (6 bases). V was shortened by 5 bases and J by 4 bases, with 12 bases between the two germline ends. Germline V gene lookup returns CDR1 MNHEY and CDR2 SVGAGI. CDR3 length: 13 residues. Here the CDR3 reads CASSVQGMYEQYF. CDR3 bases: TGTGCCAGCAGTGTACAGGGTATGTACGAGCAGTACTTC.